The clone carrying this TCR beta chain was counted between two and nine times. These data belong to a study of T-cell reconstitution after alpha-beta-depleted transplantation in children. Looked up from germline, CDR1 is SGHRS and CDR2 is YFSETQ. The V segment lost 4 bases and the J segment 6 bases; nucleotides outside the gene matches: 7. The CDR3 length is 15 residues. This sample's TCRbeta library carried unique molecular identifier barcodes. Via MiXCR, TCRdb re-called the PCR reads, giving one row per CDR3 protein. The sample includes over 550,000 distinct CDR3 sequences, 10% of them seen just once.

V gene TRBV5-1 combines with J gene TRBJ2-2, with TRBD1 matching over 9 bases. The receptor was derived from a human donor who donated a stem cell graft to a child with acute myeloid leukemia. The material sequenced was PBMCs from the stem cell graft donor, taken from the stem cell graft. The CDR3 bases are TGCGCCAGCAGCCCCGGGACAGGGAGCGCCGGGGAGCTGTTTTTT. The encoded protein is CASSPGTGSAGELFF.